This TCR beta chain was identified during a study of tumor-infiltrating lymphocytes in primary liver carcinoma. Starting from 500 ng of total RNA, TCR beta cDNA was produced with a primer in the constant region. Researchers made the TCR beta libraries by running three nested multiplex PCR rounds with slightly modified ARM-PCR. Each CDR3 protein is one row after TCRdb ran MiXCR on the multiplex PCR reads. The table includes 55,000 or so distinct CDR3 sequences, about two thirds detected once. Without any cell sorting, about 18-30 mg of bulk tissue yielded co-extracted RNA and DNA. As regards this clonotype: The junction and the germline gene differ at one end; a read error may be behind it.

The source material was liver tumor tissue from sampling region 2. Stated subset: tumor region T2, inferior pole. The receptor was isolated from a man in his forties or fifties with primary liver carcinoma and hepatitis B virus infection.

As DNA, the CDR3 is TGTGCTAGCAGCTTATTCCGGCTAGTTAGAGAGCAGTTCTTC. It translates to CASSLFRLVREQFF. The V gene is TRBV11-2, the J gene TRBJ2-1; D is unclear. From germline, CDR1 is SGHAT and CDR2 FQNNGV. The CDR3 runs 14 residues.